The entry that follows covers one TCR beta chain sequence. The TCRbeta library was prepared with unique molecular identifiers. Each CDR3 protein is one row after TCRdb ran MiXCR on the PCR reads. The table lists about 500,000 distinct CDR3 sequences, 30% to 35% of them singletons, with 2% to 2.5% in the top ten. V lost 3 bases and J 1 base, leaving 7 bases between the germline ends. The CDR3 runs 14 residues. Germline CDR1 is SGHAT and CDR2 is FQNNGV. This sample stems from a study of T-cell reconstitution after alpha-beta-depleted transplantation in children. The chain couples TRBV11-2 to TRBJ1-5, with D perhaps matching TRBD1 (6 bases). The specimen comprised PBMCs from the stem cell graft donor, sampled from the stem cell graft. The TCR sequence derives from a human donor who donated a stem cell graft to a child with aplastic anemia. The chain's CDR3 is CASSFGQSNQPQHF. CDR3 coding DNA: TGTGCCAGCAGCTTCGGACAGAGCAATCAGCCCCAGCATTTT.